The 13 T cell receptor beta chains listed next were all sequenced from one sample in a study of blood T cell repertoires in COVID-19 (dated by TCRdb to 2018 to 2021). The library was produced with the immunoSEQ multiplex PCR assay. Entries here come from immuneACCESS through TCRdb and include only in-frame sequences with V and J called. Some clones fail to appear in such tables; in the studies checked, an unresolved V gene covers under half of the shortfall, and the cause of the remainder is unknown. Within this sample are around 400,000 clones, with roughly nine tenths of them counted one time only. Around 0.86% of the sample goes to the ten largest clones. Sequenced material: PBMCs or T cells enriched from blood (not recorded which). The receptors were gathered from a woman in her thirties or forties who had been exposed to COVID-19.

The chain joins TRBV2 to TRBJ1-2; D not resolved. CDR1 and CDR2 from the germline V gene are SNHLY and FYNNEI. The CDR3 runs 13 residues. V lost 3 bases and J lost 5, with 10 bases in between. The CDR3 reads CASSDGQAYGYTF. The CDR3 DNA is TGTGCCAGCAGTGACGGTCAGGCATATGGCTACACCTTC.

This chain connects TRBV3-1 (or the pseudogene TRBV3-2) to TRBJ1-2; TRBD1 matches 7 bases. This CDR3 contains 16 residues. CDR1 is LGHDT, CDR2 YNNKEL, per germline (reference sequence). Trimming removed 4 bases from V and 5 bases from J; junction bases left unmatched: 13. The CDR3 protein is CASSLWRDSREYGYTF. The DNA of the CDR3 is TGTGCCAGCAGCCTCTGGCGGGACAGTCGGGAATATGGCTACACCTTC.

This chain uses TRBV5-1 with TRBJ2-1; 14 bases line up with TRBD2. Germline assignment: CDR1 SGHRS and CDR2 YFSETQ. This CDR3 has 16 residues. Trimming took 3 bases from V and 5 from J; bases not matched to a gene: 4. The CDR3 bases are TGCGCCAGCAGCTCCGGACTAGCGGGGGGCAACAATGAGCAGTTCTTC. It codes for CASSSGLAGGNNEQFF.

The chain links TRBV30 to TRBJ2-7; 7 positions match TRBD1. The CDR3 spans 13 residues. V was clipped by 3 bases and J by 4 bases; unmatched bases: 6. CDR1 is GTSNPN, CDR2 SVGIG, per germline (reference sequence). The CDR3 DNA sequence: TGTGCCTGGAGCCCAACAGGGGCTTACGAGCAGTACTTC. This codes for CAWSPTGAYEQYF.

The J gene is TRBJ2-1, the V gene TRBV9; 10 bases map to TRBD2. The J segment lost 3 bases and the V segment lost 3 bases, leaving 15 bases of the junction unmatched. The CDR3 contains 19 residues. CDR1 and CDR2 from the germline V gene are SGDLS and YYNGEE. As DNA, the CDR3 is TGTGCCAGCAGCGCCACTAGCGGGGCGGGGTACCGACACTACAATGAGCAGTTCTTC. Its protein is CASSATSGAGYRHYNEQFF.

The chain joins TRBV7-9 to TRBJ2-1, with D uncertain. Germline V CDR1 and CDR2: SEHNR, FQNEAQ (reference sequence). The V and J ends lost 0 bases and 1 base respectively, with 7 bases between them. The CDR3 has 15 amino acids. The CDR3 region is CASSLAPRSYNEQFF. The CDR3 bases are TGTGCCAGCAGCTTAGCCCCACGGTCCTACAATGAGCAGTTCTTC.

The rearrangement joins TRBV5-1 to TRBJ2-1, with TRBD2 matching 11 bases. The CDR3 sequence is 18 residues long. With V trimmed by 1 base and J by 6 bases, 12 bases remained unmatched. Germline loops: CDR1 SGHRS, CDR2 YFSETQ. The chain's CDR3 is CASSLIAGGPNWINEQFF. In DNA form, the CDR3 reads TGCGCCAGCAGCTTGATAGCGGGAGGGCCAAATTGGATCAATGAGCAGTTCTTC.

This chain connects TRBV10-3 to TRBJ2-7, with D possibly matching TRBD2 (5 bases). Trimming left V 10 bases short and J 2 bases short, with 15 bases between. CDR1 and CDR2 (germline): ENHRY, SYGVKD. This CDR3 is built from 13 residues. The chain's CDR3 is CASVAERAYEQYF. CDR3 in DNA: TGTGCCAGCGTCGCGGAGAGGGCCTACGAGCAGTACTTC.

The chain employs TRBV9 and TRBJ1-6, with 7 bases fitting TRBD1. The CDR3 runs 17 residues. The V gene end was trimmed by 3 bases and the J gene end by 9 bases; junction bases not matched to a gene: 15. Germline lookup yields CDR1 SGDLS and CDR2 YYNGEE. CDR3 protein: CASSAQDRGTVGSPLHF. The CDR3 DNA sequence: TGTGCCAGCAGCGCCCAAGATCGCGGGACAGTTGGTTCACCCCTCCACTTT.

V usage is TRBV7-2 and J usage is TRBJ2-5, with D perhaps TRBD2 (6 bases). Germline CDR1 and CDR2: SGHTA and FQGNSA. The CDR3 covers 16 residues. V gave up 3 bases and J gave up 2 bases, with 16 bases separating them. The CDR3 region is CASSFPSGGVQETQYF. The CDR3 DNA reads TGTGCCAGCAGCTTCCCGAGCGGCGGGGTGCAAGAGACCCAGTACTTC. The full variable domain, its missing parts supplied by reference TRBV7-2 and TRBJ2-5, is GAGVSQSPSNKVTEKGKDVELRCDPISGHTALYWYRQSLGQGLEFLIYFQGNSAPDKSGLPSDRFSAERTGGSVSTLTIQRTQQEDSAVYLCASSFPSGGVQETQYFGPGTRLLVL.

The rearrangement links TRBV7-9 to TRBJ1-2; TRBD1 is a possible D gene (6 bases). This CDR3 region has 15 residues. Germline V gene lookup returns CDR1 SEHNR and CDR2 FQNEAQ (reference sequence). Trimming cost V 3 bases and J 3 bases, with 14 bases left between them. CDR3 nucleotides: TGTGCCAGCAGCTTCACCACAGGGAGGGACTATGGCTACACCTTC. Translating it yields CASSFTTGRDYGYTF.

The count of this clone is one. The chain employs TRBV6-5 and TRBJ1-1; 8 positions agree with TRBD1. The CDR3 length is 14 residues. CDR1 and CDR2 (germline): MNHEY, SVGAGI. V was clipped by 9 bases and J by 1 base; unmatched bases: 7. Here the CDR3 DNA reads TGTGCCAGTACGAGGGACAGGTGGAACACTGAAGCTTTCTTT. It is translated as CASTRDRWNTEAFF.

The chain carries TRBV3-1 (or the pseudogene TRBV3-2) and TRBJ1-3, with D maybe TRBD1 (5 bases). Germline assignment: CDR1 LGHDT and CDR2 YNNKEL (reference sequence). The V and J ends lost 5 bases and 0 bases respectively, with 8 bases between them. The CDR3 has 14 amino acids. CDR3 region: CASSRGISGNTIYF. CDR3 DNA sequence: TGTGCCAGCAGCAGGGGTATCTCTGGAAACACCATATATTTT.